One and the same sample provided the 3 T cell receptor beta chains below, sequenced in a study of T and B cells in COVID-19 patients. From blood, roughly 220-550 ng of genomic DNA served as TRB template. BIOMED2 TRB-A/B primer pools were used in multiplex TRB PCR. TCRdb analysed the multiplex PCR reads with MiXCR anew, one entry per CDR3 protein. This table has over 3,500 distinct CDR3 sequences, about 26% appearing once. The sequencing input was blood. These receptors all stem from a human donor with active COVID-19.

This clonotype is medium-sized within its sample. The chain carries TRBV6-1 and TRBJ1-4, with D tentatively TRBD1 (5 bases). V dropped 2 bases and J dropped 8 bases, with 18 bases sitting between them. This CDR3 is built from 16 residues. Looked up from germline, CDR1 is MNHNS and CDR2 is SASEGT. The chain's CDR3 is CASSEIRSPAGEKLFF. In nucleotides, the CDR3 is TGTGCCAGCAGTGAAATTAGGTCTCCGGCAGGGGAAAAACTGTTTTTT.

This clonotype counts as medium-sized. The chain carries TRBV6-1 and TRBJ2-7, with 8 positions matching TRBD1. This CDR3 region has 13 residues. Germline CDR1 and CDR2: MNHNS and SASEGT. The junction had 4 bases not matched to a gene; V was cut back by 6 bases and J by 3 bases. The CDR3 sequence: CASRRTGNYEQYF. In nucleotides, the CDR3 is TGTGCCAGCAGGAGGACAGGGAACTACGAGCAGTACTTC.

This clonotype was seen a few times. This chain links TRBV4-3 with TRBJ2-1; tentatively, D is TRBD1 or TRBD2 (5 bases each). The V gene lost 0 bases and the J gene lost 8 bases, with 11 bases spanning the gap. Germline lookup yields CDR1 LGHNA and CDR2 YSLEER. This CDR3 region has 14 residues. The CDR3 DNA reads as TGCGCCAGCAGCCAAGAGGGACGGGGTGATGAGCAGTTCTTC. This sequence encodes CASSQEGRGDEQFF.